This T cell receptor (beta chain) was profiled in a study of cytomegalovirus exposure and HLA in healthy donors. General observations from the study: Reportedly, cytomegalovirus status was diagnosed with high sensitivity and specificity. In vitro data verified a few CMV-associated chains as specific for CMV antigens.

With respect to this clone: What it binds is not known.

The CDR3 loop spans 14 amino acids. Trimming cost V 8 bases and J 1 base, with 14 bases left between them. Germline loops: CDR1 MNHNY, CDR2 SVGAGI (reference sequence). TCRdb's copy holds only in-frame clones and misses some; the assay was immunoSEQ multiplex PCR. The data hold more than 60,000 clones, with nearly 98% observed a single time. Input material: PBMCs. The sequence was collected from a woman aged 18-30 years in good health and CMV-seropositive. The chain is built from TRBV6-6 and TRBJ1-1; maybe TRBD1 (5 bases). The CDR3 loop is CASAREGSNTEAFF. In DNA form, the CDR3 reads TGTGCCAGCGCTCGGGAGGGGTCGAACACTGAAGCTTTCTTT.